This is a list of T cell receptor beta chains from one sample in a study of shared clonotypes between healthy human individuals. This table comes from immunoSEQ multiplex PCR, and its TCRdb copy is limited to in-frame clones, with some not included. The repertoire holds about 2,100,000 clones, just over 90% seen once, with roughly 1.8% in the top ten. Sequences were obtained from naive CD8+ T cells from PBMCs. These receptors were collected from a man between 18 and 29 years old in good health. Some clones in this sample may be carry-over from other donors' samples. CDR3s include the opening cysteine and the closing phenylalanine or tryptophan. D genes are given only for firm matches. Size tells how often a clone was seen (once, few, many) or the class of an expanded clone, and some rows leave it out.

CDR3 length,D gene,V gene,J gene,clone size,CDR3 DNA,CDR3 protein
15,TRBD2,TRBV29-1,TRBJ2-7,few,TGCAGCGTAAGCAGAACTAGCGGGAGGGCCAGGGAGCAGTACTTC,CSVSRTSGRAREQYF
15,NA,TRBV9,TRBJ2-7,few,TGTGCCAGCAGCGTAGCGGCGGGCCCCGTGGAGGAGCAGTACTTC,CASSVAAGPVEEQYF
14,NA,TRBV10-3,TRBJ2-7,NA,TGTGCCACCTCGGACAGTCTTTCGTCCTACGAGCAGTACTTC,CATSDSLSSYEQYF
10,NA,TRBV6-1,TRBJ2-7,NA,TGTGCCAGCAACAGCTACGAGCAGTACTTC,CASNSYEQYF
17,TRBD2,TRBV13,TRBJ2-7,NA,TGTGCCAGCAGCCCGTCTGTCGGACTAGCGGGAGTATCGGAGCAGTACTTC,CASSPSVGLAGVSEQYF
12,NA,TRBV28,TRBJ2-1,NA,TGTGCCAGCAGCACATCTTACAATGAGCAGTTCTTC,CASSTSYNEQFF
11,NA,TRBV9,TRBJ1-4,once,TGTGCCAGCAGCCCCGGTGGGAAACTGTTTTTT,CASSPGGKLFF
11,NA,TRBV28,TRBJ2-2,NA,TGTGCCAGCAGCCCCCCCCGTGGTCTGTTTTTT,CASSPPRGLFF
14,TRBD1,TRBV10-3,TRBJ2-7,NA,TGTGCCATCAGTGATCCGGGACAGGGGAACGAGCAGTACTTC,CAISDPGQGNEQYF
15,TRBD1,TRBV19,TRBJ1-2,NA,TGTGCCAGTAGTTGGGTCCCAGGGGGCATGTTTGGCTACACCTTC,CASSWVPGGMFGYTF
14,NA,TRBV5-6,TRBJ1-1,NA,TGTGCCAGCACCTCCGGGGGCGCGGCGACTGAAGCTTTCTTT,CASTSGGAATEAFF
12,TRBD2,TRBV13,TRBJ2-5,NA,TGTGCCAGCAGCGGGACTAAAGAGACCCAGTACTTC,CASSGTKETQYF
13,NA,TRBV9,TRBJ1-2,NA,TGTGCCAGCAGCCCTAGTCAGGGGCTGGGCTACACCTTC,CASSPSQGLGYTF
19,TRBD2,TRBV13,TRBJ2-1,NA,TGTGCCAGCAGCTCGCACTTAGCCCTTAGCGGGGTGTCTCCCAATGAGCAGTTCTTC,CASSSHLALSGVSPNEQFF
14,TRBD1,TRBV28,TRBJ1-5,once,TGTGCCAGCAGCTTGACAGGGGGCAATCAGCCCCAGCATTTT,CASSLTGGNQPQHF
16,NA,TRBV6-1,TRBJ2-5,NA,TGTGCCAGCAGTGAACAACCCCCAGAGTACCAAGAGACCCAGTACTTC,CASSEQPPEYQETQYF
15,TRBD2,TRBV4-1,TRBJ2-7,NA,TGCGCCAGCAGCCAAGCCCTAGCGGCGATTTACGAGCAGTACTTC,CASSQALAAIYEQYF
12,NA,TRBV7-9,TRBJ2-7,NA,TGTGCCAGCAGATGGGGGACCTACGAGCAGTACTTC,CASRWGTYEQYF
17,TRBD2,TRBV28,TRBJ2-1,NA,TGTGCCAGCAGTCCCGGAGTAGCGGGCAGCTCCTACAATGAGCAGTTCTTC,CASSPGVAGSSYNEQFF
16,TRBD1,TRBV7-8,TRBJ1-2,NA,TGTGCCAGCAGCTTACGGGACAGGGGAGCTAACTATGGCTACACCTTC,CASSLRDRGANYGYTF
16,NA,TRBV19,TRBJ1-1,NA,TGTGCCAGTAGTGAGGCTTGGGACCGAGCGAACACTGAAGCTTTCTTT,CASSEAWDRANTEAFF
15,NA,TRBV28,TRBJ1-1,NA,TGTGCCAGCAGTTTATCCCCGGGCCCGCACCCTGAAGCTTTCTTT,CASSLSPGPHPEAFF
13,NA,TRBV7-9,TRBJ2-7,NA,TGTGCCAGCAGCTTAGAGCTAGCCTACGAGCAGTACTTC,CASSLELAYEQYF
15,NA,TRBV7-9,TRBJ2-7,NA,TGTGCCAGCAGCGCCCGGGACGCATTCTCCTACGAGCAGTACTTC,CASSARDAFSYEQYF
17,NA,TRBV5-1,TRBJ2-2,NA,TGCGCCAGCAGCAACAACCAGGGTTCTCCGAACACCGGGGAGCTGTTTTTT,CASSNNQGSPNTGELFF
13,NA,TRBV6-6,TRBJ2-4,once,TGTGCCAGCAGTTACCCCGAGGGGGGGGCTAGGTACTTC,CASSYPEGGARYF
12,NA,TRBV29-1,TRBJ2-7,NA,TGCAGCGTTGCACCAGAAGCCTACGAGCAGTACTTC,CSVAPEAYEQYF
16,TRBD1,TRBV11-1,TRBJ1-1,NA,TGTGCCAGCAGCCCCGGGACAGCCTCATTGAACACTGAAGCTTTCTTT,CASSPGTASLNTEAFF
15,NA,TRBV6-1,TRBJ2-5,NA,TGTGCCAGCAGTGCGCACCCGACAGGTCAAGAGACCCAGTACTTC,CASSAHPTGQETQYF
14,NA,TRBV6-5,TRBJ1-1,NA,TGTGCCAGCAGTTATGGGCAGGGTGGCACTGAAGCTTTCTTT,CASSYGQGGTEAFF
15,TRBD1,TRBV7-2,TRBJ2-7,NA,TGTGCCAGCAGCTGGGGGACAGGTAGCTCCTACGAGCAGTACTTC,CASSWGTGSSYEQYF
17,TRBD2,TRBV4-1,TRBJ2-1,NA,TGCGCCAGCAGCCAAGAGGCTAGCGGGAGAGTTGGATATGAGCAGTTCTTC,CASSQEASGRVGYEQFF
16,TRBD2,TRBV4-1,TRBJ2-7,few,TGCGCCAGCAGCCTAATAGCGGGCCAAAAAGCCTACGAGCAGTACTTC,CASSLIAGQKAYEQYF
15,TRBD2,TRBV11-2,TRBJ2-7,NA,TGTGCCAGCAGCTTAGTTCGTGGTAGCGGGAGACAGCAGTACTTC,CASSLVRGSGRQQYF
14,NA,TRBV28,TRBJ2-7,once,TGTGCCAGCAGTTTTGTAGGGGCGAGGTACGAGCAGTACTTC,CASSFVGARYEQYF
18,TRBD2,TRBV5-1,TRBJ2-7,NA,TGCGCCAGCAGCTTGGGACTAGCGGGAGGGCCGCGCTCCTACGAGCAGTACTTC,CASSLGLAGGPRSYEQYF
18,NA,TRBV19,TRBJ2-7,NA,TGTGCCAGTAGTCCCCGGTTGGGGCCTGACGCTGCCGGATACGAGCAGTACTTC,CASSPRLGPDAAGYEQYF
14,NA,TRBV27,TRBJ2-3,NA,TGTGCCAGCAACACACTAGCAGCCACAGATACGCAATATTTT,CASNTLAATDTQYF
15,NA,TRBV5-6,TRBJ2-5,NA,TGTGCCAGCAGCTTGGGGCCCGGGGTAGGCGAGACCCAGTACTTC,CASSLGPGVGETQYF